Shown below are 21 T cell receptor beta chains from a single sample sequenced in a study of technical replicates of blood from several donors. The data were produced by immunoSEQ multiplex PCR, yet TCRdb's version contains in-frame clones alone and is incomplete. The sample shows roughly 70,000 clones, more than 90% of them seen only once. What was sequenced was PBMCs. The receptors shown here come from a human donor in good health. Some clones in this sample may be carry-over from other donors' samples.

The CDR3 DNA follows: TGCAGCGTTGGGCGGGATTCTAACTATGGCTACACCTTC. Translating gives CSVGRDSNYGYTF. The rearrangement joins TRBV29-1 to TRBJ1-2; unclear D gene. The CDR3 runs to 13 residues. Trimming pared 4 bases from V and 0 bases from J, leaving 9 bases between. Germline CDR1 SQVTM, CDR2 ANQGSEA. Based on the CDR3 plus reference TRBV29-1 and TRBJ1-2, the full variable domain is SAVISQKPSRDICQRGTSLTIQCQVDSQVTMMFWYRQQPGQSLTLIATANQGSEATYESGFVIDKFPISRPNLTFSTLTVSNMSPEDSSIYLCSVGRDSNYGYTFGSGTRLTVV.

V and J are TRBV2 and TRBJ2-1; the match to TRBD2 covers 11 bases. Germline loops: CDR1 SNHLY, CDR2 FYNNEI. The J segment lost 1 base and the V segment lost 3 bases, leaving 5 bases of the junction unmatched. This CDR3 comprises 17 residues. The CDR3 loop reads CASSEYRTSGSYNEQFF. The CDR3 region has the DNA TGTGCCAGCAGTGAGTACCGGACTAGCGGGTCCTACAATGAGCAGTTCTTC.

CDR3 sequence reads: CASKDRADGELFF. CDR3 nucleotides: TGCGCCAGCAAAGACAGGGCGGACGGGGAGCTGTTTTTT. This rearrangement joins TRBV5-1 to TRBJ2-2; TRBD1 matches 7 bases. The CDR3 is made up of 13 amino acids. Trimming at V came to 6 bases and at J to 7 bases, leaving 6 bases not matched to a gene. The germline CDR1 and CDR2 sequences are SGHRS and YFSETQ.

This chain connects TRBV6-4 to TRBJ2-7; D is uncertain. CDR3 length: 13 amino acids. CDR1 is MRHNA, CDR2 SNTAGT, per germline. V dropped 4 bases and J dropped 3 bases, with 10 bases sitting between them. CDR3 loop: CASSVQIGYEQYF. For the CDR3, the DNA is TGTGCCAGCAGTGTGCAGATTGGCTACGAGCAGTACTTC.

This chain links TRBV19 with TRBJ2-1; 8 positions match TRBD2. The CDR3 spans 12 residues. The germline V gene encodes CDR1 LNHDA and CDR2 SQIVND (reference sequence). With 8 bases clipped from V and 9 bases from J, the junction kept 6 bases outside the gene matches. This CDR3 is CASGRGDREQFF. The CDR3 bases are TGTGCCAGTGGGCGGGGGGACCGTGAGCAGTTCTTC.

V gene TRBV18 combines with J gene TRBJ2-1, with a tentative D call TRBD1 (6 bases). Trimming shortened V by 9 bases and J by 0 bases, and 15 bases separated the two germline ends. The CDR3 runs to 15 residues. Germline CDR1 reads KGHSH; CDR2 reads LQKENI. CDR3 in amino acids: CASAWAGVSYNEQFF. Written as DNA, the CDR3 is TGTGCCAGTGCCTGGGCAGGGGTCTCCTACAATGAGCAGTTCTTC.

The chain joins TRBV7-8 to TRBJ2-3; 12 bases are shared with TRBD2. The CDR3 spans 14 residues. Germline CDR1 reads SGHVS; CDR2 reads FQNEAQ. After removal of 4 bases from V and 8 bases from J, the junction contained 4 bases not matched to a gene. This CDR3 reads CASSSSGRVFTQYF. The CDR3 coding sequence is TGTGCCAGCAGCTCTAGCGGGAGGGTCTTTACGCAGTATTTT.

This rearrangement joins TRBV7-7 to TRBJ1-5, with 7 bases that match TRBD1. Germline V gene sequence: CDR1 SSHAT, CDR2 FNYEAQ (reference sequence). The CDR3 is 19 residues long. Losses at the gene ends were 1 base for V and 6 bases for J; bases not matched to a gene: 18. CDR3 DNA sequence: TGTGCCAGCAGCTTAGTGGCCTTGACAGGGAGAACCAGGGGTCAGCCCCAGCATTTT. This codes for CASSLVALTGRTRGQPQHF.

The CDR3 protein is CASSLRFSGSYQFF. The CDR3 nucleotides are TGTGCCAGCAGCCTTCGTTTTAGCGGGAGTTACCAGTTCTTC. This chain connects TRBV7-2 to TRBJ2-1, with TRBD2 matching 9 bases. The germline V gene encodes CDR1 SGHTA and CDR2 FQGNSA. This CDR3 region has 14 residues. Trimming took 5 bases from V and 13 from J; bases not matched to a gene: 12.

The rearrangement links TRBV4-3 to TRBJ2-1, with 7 bases lining up with TRBD1. The CDR3 runs to 15 residues. Germline trimming cut 2 bases from V and 4 bases from J; bases unmatched to any gene: 5. The germline CDR1 and CDR2 sequences are LGHNA and YSLEER. Written as DNA, the CDR3 is TGCGCCAGCAGCCAATTCCGGGACAGATACAATGAGCAGTTCTTC. Its translation: CASSQFRDRYNEQFF.

This clone was recorded once. The chain has TRBV4-3 and TRBJ2-5, with D possibly being TRBD2 (6 bases). The V gene's germline CDR1 is LGHNA and CDR2 YSLEER. The V end was cut by 5 bases, the J end by 0 bases, with 7 bases between. CDR3 length: 13 residues. The DNA for the CDR3 is TGCGCCAGCAGCAGGGACTACCAAGAGACCCAGTACTTC. This gives the protein CASSRDYQETQYF.

V and J are TRBV10-3 and TRBJ2-1; 7 nucleotides agree with TRBD1. The CDR3 length is 14 residues. The germline V gene has CDR1 ENHRY and CDR2 SYGVKD. The J segment lost 5 bases and the V segment lost 6 bases, leaving 7 bases of the junction unmatched. In nucleotides, the CDR3 is TGTGCCATCAGCTGGGACAGCCGGAACAATGAGCAGTTCTTC. Its protein product is CAISWDSRNNEQFF.

This chain uses TRBV10-2 with TRBJ2-1, with D unresolved. Trimming stripped 3 bases from V and 4 bases from J, with 10 bases between. The CDR3 sequence is 14 residues long. Germline values: CDR1 WSHSY, CDR2 SAAADI. CDR3 nucleotide sequence: TGCGCCAGCAGTGAACTTGGTGATTACAATGAGCAGTTCTTC. Translated: CASSELGDYNEQFF.

The genes are TRBV10-3 and TRBJ2-7, with TRBD2 identical over 12 bases. Germline CDR1 is ENHRY and CDR2 is SYGVKD. V was pared by 3 bases and J by 4 bases, with 4 bases of the junction left unmatched. This CDR3 is 15 amino acids long. DNA for the CDR3: TGTGCCATCAGTGATCCTAGCGGGGGGGCTTACGAGCAGTACTTC. Translated, it gives CAISDPSGGAYEQYF.

The rearrangement links TRBV18 to TRBJ1-4; perhaps TRBD1 as D (6 bases). Per the germline V gene, CDR1 is KGHSH and CDR2 is LQKENI. The V and J ends lost 5 bases and 8 bases respectively, with 12 bases between them. This CDR3 spans 13 amino acids. Here the CDR3 DNA reads TGTGCCAGCTCAGCAAGTAGGGGGGAAAAACTGTTTTTT. Protein sequence: CASSASRGEKLFF.

The J gene is TRBJ2-2, the V gene TRBV27, with 7 positions matching TRBD2. The CDR3 has 17 amino acids. The germline V gene encodes CDR1 MNHEY and CDR2 SMNVEV (reference sequence). V lost 5 bases and J lost 4; bases outside the gene matches: 13. As DNA, the CDR3 is TGTGCCAGCAGTCAACGGGTCTTGCTAGCGGCCACCGGGGAGCTGTTTTTT. Translating it yields CASSQRVLLAATGELFF.

This clone came up once. The rearrangement uses TRBV6-5 and TRBJ1-2, with D possibly being TRBD1 (6 bases). Per the germline V gene, CDR1 is MNHEY and CDR2 is SVGAGI. Trimming cost V 5 bases and J 0 bases, with 10 bases left between them. The CDR3 totals 14 residues. This chain's CDR3 is CASSTWDTNYGYTF. For the CDR3, the DNA is TGTGCCAGCAGTACTTGGGACACTAACTATGGCTACACCTTC.

The chain uses TRBV7-9 and TRBJ2-1; D gene uncertain. The CDR3 length is 12 residues. Germline CDR1 reads SEHNR; CDR2 reads FQNEAQ (reference sequence). V lost 2 bases and J lost 6, with 5 bases in between. The CDR3 reads CASSLTANEQFF. Here the CDR3 DNA reads TGTGCCAGCAGCTTAACAGCCAATGAGCAGTTCTTC.

The rearrangement links TRBV9 to TRBJ2-7, with TRBD1 matching over 8 bases. Germline lookup yields CDR1 SGDLS and CDR2 YYNGEE. This CDR3 has 15 residues. V lost 3 bases and J lost 0; bases outside the gene matches: 5. Here the CDR3 reads CASSGDRGSSYEQYF. The CDR3 bases are TGTGCCAGCAGCGGCGACAGGGGTTCCTCCTACGAGCAGTACTTC. Using reference TRBV9 and TRBJ2-7 for the parts outside the CDR3, the full variable domain is DSGVTQTPKHLITATGQRVTLRCSPRSGDLSVYWYQQSLDQGLQFLIQYYNGEERAKGNILERFSAQQFPDLHSELNLSSLELGDSALYFCASSGDRGSSYEQYFGPGTRLTVT.

The V gene is TRBV9, the J gene TRBJ2-1, with a possible D match to TRBD1 (7 bases). The V gene's germline CDR1 is SGDLS and CDR2 YYNGEE. The length of the CDR3 is 16 residues. V gave up 4 bases and J gave up 0 bases, with 14 bases separating them. In nucleotides, the CDR3 is TGTGCCAGCAGCCGCCGCGGGGACAGCTCCTACAATGAGCAGTTCTTC. As protein: CASSRRGDSSYNEQFF.

This clone was seen just once. The rearrangement joins TRBV7-2 to TRBJ2-1, with TRBD2 identical over 10 bases. Germline trimming cut 5 bases from V and 3 bases from J; bases unmatched to any gene: 7. In germline, CDR1 is SGHTA, CDR2 FQGNSA. The CDR3 is made up of 16 amino acids. CDR3 region: CASSPRASGGYNEQFF. CDR3 DNA sequence: TGTGCCAGCAGCCCCCGGGCTAGCGGGGGCTACAATGAGCAGTTCTTC.